Each of the 8 T cell receptor beta chains below was sequenced from the same sample in a study of neurological immune-mediated disorders. Via MiXCR, TCRdb re-called the 5' RACE reads, giving one row per CDR3 protein. This table has about 48,000 distinct CDR3 sequences, 20% to 30% appearing once. Sequencing was carried out using PBMCs. Source of these receptors: a woman aged 70 to 79 in good health.

This clonotype was seen at least ten times. This rearrangement joins TRBV5-1 to TRBJ2-1; 7 positions agree with TRBD1. Germline lookup yields CDR1 SGHRS and CDR2 YFSETQ. The J segment lost 2 bases and the V segment lost 3 bases, leaving 5 bases of the junction unmatched. There are 15 residues in the CDR3. As DNA, the CDR3 is TGCGCCAGCAGCTACAGGGGACAGACCTACAATGAGCAGTTCTTC. Protein product: CASSYRGQTYNEQFF.

This clonotype was seen repeatedly, ten times or more. The chain is built from TRBV7-2 and TRBJ2-7, with D unresolved. Germline CDR1 SGHTA, CDR2 FQGNSA. CDR3 size: 10 residues. Trimming left V 11 bases short and J 2 bases short, with 7 bases between. The CDR3 reads CACGTYEQYF. The CDR3 nucleotides are TGTGCCTGTGGAACCTACGAGCAGTACTTC.

This clonotype showed up many times. The chain employs TRBV7-2 and TRBJ2-2; no definite D call. The CDR3 totals 13 residues. The germline gives CDR1 SGHTA, CDR2 FQGNSA. The ends were cut back, 4 bases at V and 7 bases at J, with 10 bases in the middle. The CDR3 nucleotides read TGTGCCAGCAGCTCCCAGAATGGCGGGGAGCTGTTTTTT. It translates to CASSSQNGGELFF.

Only a few counts were recorded for this clonotype. Possible read error: a much larger clone is one base away. V usage is TRBV14 and J usage is TRBJ1-5; D gene unclear. CDR3 size: 13 residues. Germline-derived CDR1 and CDR2 are SGHDN and FVKESK. With 0 bases removed from V and 3 bases from J, the gap between germline ends came to 3 bases. DNA of the CDR3: TGTGCCAGCAGCCAAGATGTCAATCAGCCCCAGCATTTT. This gives the protein CASSQDVNQPQHF.

Many counts were recorded for this clonotype. The chain's CDR3 is CSARVGAGARETQYF. The CDR3 DNA reads TGCAGTGCTAGAGTTGGTGCGGGGGCGCGGGAGACCCAGTACTTC. The genes are TRBV20-1 and TRBJ2-5, with D perhaps TRBD2 (7 bases). This CDR3 comprises 15 residues. The germline V gene encodes CDR1 DFQATT and CDR2 SNEGSKA (reference sequence). Deletions cut 1 base from V and 5 bases from J, with 17 bases between.

The chain carries TRBV4-1 and TRBJ1-1, with D hard to call. Trimming removed 0 bases from V and 0 bases from J, with 8 bases in between. Germline V lookup: CDR1 MGHRA, CDR2 YSYEKL. This CDR3 comprises 15 residues. In nucleotides, the CDR3 is TGCGCCAGCAGCCAAGAGGTCGACATGAACACTGAAGCTTTCTTT. It specifies CASSQEVDMNTEAFF.

The rearrangement uses TRBV29-1 and TRBJ1-1; 7 bases fit TRBD1. CDR1 SQVTM and CDR2 ANQGSEA come from the germline V gene. V was clipped by 7 bases and J by 0 bases; unmatched bases: 2. CDR3 length: 12 amino acids. Written as DNA, the CDR3 is TGCAGCGAACAGGGGATGAACACTGAAGCTTTCTTT. Protein: CSEQGMNTEAFF.

This clonotype was seen ten or more times. Compared with germline, one end of the junction differs, possibly owing to a read error. The chain links TRBV7-8 to TRBJ2-7, with 7 bases aligning to TRBD1. CDR1 is SGHVS, CDR2 FQNEAQ, per germline. The length of the CDR3 is 15 residues. The CDR3 loop reads CASSSWTGSVSEHYF. Here the CDR3 DNA reads TGTGCCAGCAGCTCTTGGACAGGTTCGGTCTCCGAGCATTACTTC.